Detailed here is one TCR beta chain. Its specificity is unknown. CDR1 and CDR2 from the germline V gene are LNHDA and SQIVND (reference sequence). The V and J ends lost 2 bases and 4 bases respectively, with 9 bases between them. This CDR3 contains 14 residues. RNA extraction was followed by reverse transcription into cDNA, which acted as the sequencing template. Sequencing was performed with immunoSEQ multiplex PCR; in TCRdb, only in-frame clones are kept and a portion is missing. The sample contains over 80,000 clones, roughly 46% of which appear only once. This sample was included in a study of CD8+ T cells in alopecia areata. Turning to the study itself: Twice a day, 5 to 10 mg of oral tofacitinib was administered to treated patients.

Study observations and caveats: Amid tofacitinib therapy, many expanded lesional clones stayed present in scalp and blood. Especially in alopecia totalis/universalis, lesional scalp showed greater clonality than normal scalp did. Unlike in mice, where it was clearer, TCR sharing across patients was less clear, possibly HLA-related.

Noted treatment: oral pan-JAK inhibitor, 5-10 mg twice daily. The source is a human donor with alopecia areata. Here the sequenced sample was CD8+ T cells sorted from blood, taken at week 24, from a patient treated with tofacitinib. This chain connects TRBV19 to TRBJ2-1; D possibly corresponds to TRBD2 (5 bases). CDR3 protein: CASSISSSYNEQFF. The DNA of the CDR3 is TGTGCCAGTAGTATATCTAGCTCGTACAATGAGCAGTTCTTC.